The 27 T cell receptor beta chains below all came from one sample that was sequenced in a study of human T cells and chemical hapten exposure. TCRdb re-derived calls from the RACE reads in MiXCR, one entry per CDR3 protein. The sample has 95,000 or so distinct CDR3 sequences; over 9.5% are singletons. As for time point: patch test 2, 6 weeks after DPC sensitization. As to treatment: therapeutic diphenylcyclopropenone sensitization with weekly scalp DPC. This material consisted of whole blood, taken in connection with sensitization to the hapten diphenylcyclopropenone (DPC). All receptors come from a woman between 35 and 50 years old with alopecia areata. Some clones in this sample may be carry-over from other donors' samples.

CDR3 sequence: CASSPTGAEQYF. The CDR3 bases are TGTGCCAGCAGCCCCACTGGTGCCGAGCAGTACTTC. The chain recombines TRBV7-9 with TRBJ2-7; D is unclear. The V gene's germline CDR1 is SEHNR and CDR2 FQNEAQ (reference sequence). V lost 5 bases and J 6 bases, leaving 11 bases between the germline ends. The CDR3 runs to 12 residues.

This clonotype occurred many times. The rearrangement joins TRBV18 to TRBJ2-4; 7 positions match TRBD1. Germline-derived CDR1 and CDR2 are KGHSH and LQKENI. V was pared by 4 bases and J by 5 bases, with 5 bases of the junction left unmatched. The CDR3 spans 14 residues. Written as DNA, the CDR3 is TGTGCCAGCTCACTGACACAGGGGCAAAACATTCAGTACTTC. Translated, it gives CASSLTQGQNIQYF.

The chain employs TRBV2 and TRBJ1-5; TRBD1 matches at 9 bases. Germline V gene lookup returns CDR1 SNHLY and CDR2 FYNNEI. V lost 5 bases and J lost 8; bases outside the gene matches: 7. The CDR3 consists of 14 residues. The CDR3 DNA sequence: TGTGCCAGCAGTCGGACAGGGGCCGGGGAGCCCCAGCATTTT. Protein product: CASSRTGAGEPQHF.

About this clonotype: This may be a read error, as it is one base from a much larger clone. This chain connects TRBV6-2 or TRBV6-3 to TRBJ2-1; possible D gene TRBD2, 6 bases. The CDR3 is 15 amino acids. V lost 6 bases, J lost 7 bases, and 19 bases lay in between. Germline V lookup: CDR1 MNHEY, CDR2 SVGEGT. CDR3 amino acids: CASSNAGGVWNEQFF. CDR3 DNA sequence: TGTGCCAGCAGCAACGCAGGAGGGGTGTGGAATGAGCAGTTCTTC.

This clonotype appeared a few times. The rearrangement joins TRBV20-1 to TRBJ2-1, with D possibly being TRBD1 (5 bases). This CDR3 is built from 17 residues. The V gene lost 0 bases and the J gene lost 0 bases, with 15 bases spanning the gap. Germline CDR1 and CDR2: DFQATT and SNEGSKA (reference sequence). CDR3 nucleotide sequence: TGCAGTGCTAGAGATCAGGGTGGCTTCAGCTCCTACAATGAGCAGTTCTTC. Its protein product is CSARDQGGFSSYNEQFF.

V gene TRBV3-1 combines with J gene TRBJ2-5; D perhaps matches TRBD1 (5 bases). V lost 3 bases and J 2 bases, leaving 13 bases between the germline ends. From germline, CDR1 is LGHDT and CDR2 YNNKEL (reference sequence). There are 15 residues in the CDR3. The CDR3 bases are TGTGCCAGCAGCCACGCAGGGATGAGTCAAGAGACCCAGTACTTC. Its protein product is CASSHAGMSQETQYF.

The table lists this clonotype with many counts. CDR3 in amino acids: CASTRDRAVNEQFF. DNA for the CDR3: TGTGCCAGCACCCGGGACAGGGCGGTAAATGAGCAGTTCTTC. The V gene is TRBV28, the J gene TRBJ2-1; 9 bases agree with TRBD1. J lost 7 bases, V lost 7 bases, and 8 bases had no gene match. This CDR3 is built from 14 residues. The germline V gene encodes CDR1 MDHEN and CDR2 SYDVKM.

This clonotype was observed a handful of times. This rearrangement joins TRBV30 to TRBJ2-1, with 8 bases matching TRBD2. V lost 0 bases, J lost 8 bases, and 9 bases stayed unmatched. CDR3 length equals 15 residues. CDR1 GTSNPN and CDR2 SVGIG come from the germline V gene (reference sequence). CDR3 sequence: CAWSVGRAGADEQFF. The CDR3 nucleotides read TGTGCCTGGAGTGTCGGGAGGGCCGGGGCGGATGAGCAGTTCTTC.

This clonotype showed up just a few times. The J gene is TRBJ1-1, the V gene TRBV25-1; D remains unclear. This CDR3 comprises 13 residues. Trimming left V 5 bases short and J 1 base short, with 8 bases between. CDR1 is MGHDK, CDR2 SYGVNS, per germline. CDR3 in amino acids: CASSPVKNTEAFF. The CDR3 coding sequence is TGTGCCAGCAGTCCTGTGAAGAACACTGAAGCTTTCTTT.

V and J are TRBV12-3 or TRBV12-4 and TRBJ1-5; D not certain. CDR3 size: 14 residues. Trimming took 2 bases from V and 7 from J, leaving 12 bases between them. Here the CDR3 reads CASSLSSGVQPQHF. CDR3 sequence (DNA): TGTGCCAGCAGTTTATCCTCGGGTGTGCAGCCCCAGCATTTT.

This clonotype occurred a few times. The chain couples TRBV10-3 to TRBJ2-7; D may match TRBD1 or TRBD2 (5 bases each). V lost 6 bases and J lost 4, with 16 bases in between. CDR1 is ENHRY, CDR2 SYGVKD, per germline. The length of the CDR3 is 14 residues. CDR3 region: CAIRGLGGSYEQYF. The CDR3 DNA reads TGTGCCATCAGGGGCCTTGGGGGTAGTTACGAGCAGTACTTC.

The table lists this clonotype with many counts. This chain joins TRBV6-2 or TRBV6-3 and TRBJ2-7, with 8 positions matching TRBD2. Germline lookup yields CDR1 MNHEY and CDR2 SVGEGT. This CDR3 is 15 amino acids long. Trimming at V came to 10 bases and at J to 2 bases, leaving 13 bases not matched to a gene. The CDR3 DNA reads TGTGCCACCGGAGATCGGACTAGCATTACCTACGAGCAGTACTTC. Its translation is CATGDRTSITYEQYF.

Many counts were recorded for this clonotype. The rearrangement joins TRBV7-9 to TRBJ1-6; a weak D match, TRBD1 (5 bases). Germline CDR1 is SEHNR and CDR2 is FQNEAQ (reference sequence). The CDR3 is 13 amino acids. V lost 5 bases to trimming and J lost 6 bases, with 8 bases between them. The CDR3 loop reads CASSRQSNSPLHF. In nucleotides, the CDR3 is TGTGCCAGCAGCCGACAGTCTAATTCACCCCTCCACTTT. Filled out from reference TRBV7-9 and TRBJ1-6, the complete variable domain reads DTGVSQNPRHKITKRGQNVTFRCDPISEHNRLYWYRQTLGQGPEFLTYFQNEAQLEKSRLLSDRFSAERPKGSFSTLEIQRTEQGDSAMYLCASSRQSNSPLHFGNGTRLTVT.

This clonotype was detected many times. This sequence joins TRBV6-2 or TRBV6-3 and TRBJ2-1; D ambiguous. Looked up from germline, CDR1 is MNHEY and CDR2 is SVGEGT. V shed 1 base and J shed 4 bases, with 5 bases lying between them. The CDR3 is made up of 13 amino acids. The DNA for the CDR3 is TGTGCCAGCAGTTACTTTATATACAATGAGCAGTTCTTC. As protein: CASSYFIYNEQFF.

The sample holds a few counts of this clonotype. This chain uses TRBV11-2 with TRBJ2-7; D is uncertain. The CDR3 runs 15 residues. The V gene's germline CDR1 is SGHAT and CDR2 FQNNGV. Trimming removed 5 bases from V and 2 bases from J, with 16 bases in between. The CDR3 DNA follows: TGTGCCAGCAGCCCCCTTGGTCAGCTCCCCTACGAGCAGTACTTC. It encodes CASSPLGQLPYEQYF.

This clonotype showed up many times. The gene calls are TRBV28 and TRBJ1-5; a possible D gene is TRBD1 (5 bases). The germline gives CDR1 MDHEN, CDR2 SYDVKM. This CDR3 region has 15 residues. The V and J ends lost 3 bases and 5 bases respectively, with 14 bases between them. The CDR3 here is CASSFGGRRDQPQHF. The CDR3 nucleotides are TGTGCCAGCAGTTTCGGGGGAAGACGAGATCAGCCCCAGCATTTT.

V gene TRBV7-2 combines with J gene TRBJ2-3; D possibly corresponds to TRBD1 (5 bases). CDR3 length equals 16 residues. Germline CDR1 reads SGHTA; CDR2 reads FQGNSA. The germline V and J ends were trimmed by 2 bases and 1 base, with 13 bases remaining between them. The CDR3 DNA reads TGTGCCAGCAGCTTACAGGGATCCTCGGGCACAGATACGCAGTATTTT. This codes for CASSLQGSSGTDTQYF. The whole variable domain, remainder taken from reference TRBV7-2 and TRBJ2-3, is GAGVSQSPSNKVTEKGKDVELRCDPISGHTALYWYRQSLGQGLEFLIYFQGNSAPDKSGLPSDRFSAERTGGSVSTLTIQRTQQEDSAVYLCASSLQGSSGTDTQYFGPGTRLTVL.

The chain combines TRBV28 with TRBJ2-1; D might be TRBD2 (5 bases). V dropped 2 bases and J dropped 12 bases, with 8 bases sitting between them. CDR3 size: 11 residues. Germline V lookup: CDR1 MDHEN, CDR2 SYDVKM. CDR3 residues: CASSLDYRQFF. CDR3 in DNA: TGTGCCAGCAGTTTAGACTATCGGCAGTTCTTC.

The chain employs TRBV12-5 and TRBJ1-1, with TRBD1 matching over 9 bases. CDR1 is LGHNT and CDR2 is FRNRAP in the germline V gene. V lost 5 bases to trimming and J lost 8 bases; unmatched junction nucleotides: 15. The CDR3 is made up of 16 amino acids. The CDR3: CASGTLSPGQGIEAFF. The CDR3 nucleotides are TGTGCTAGTGGTACCCTCTCTCCGGGACAGGGAATAGAAGCTTTCTTT.

The chain couples TRBV28 to TRBJ1-2; D is unresolved. Trimming left V 10 bases short and J 8 bases short, with 11 bases between. This CDR3 has 10 amino acids. The germline gives CDR1 MDHEN, CDR2 SYDVKM. The CDR3 DNA follows: TGTGCCACCTCGCTATGGGGCTACACCTTC. This codes for CATSLWGYTF.

V usage is TRBV30 and J usage is TRBJ1-2, with a weak D call TRBD1 (5 bases). CDR1 and CDR2 from the germline V gene are GTSNPN and SVGIG (reference sequence). The CDR3 covers 16 residues. Trimming left V 0 bases short and J 0 bases short, with 14 bases between. This chain's CDR3 is CAWSVLSGPTNYGYTF. The DNA for the CDR3 is TGTGCCTGGAGTGTACTATCGGGGCCGACTAACTATGGCTACACCTTC. The full variable domain, in which reference TRBV30 and TRBJ1-2 provide the parts outside the CDR3, is SQTIHQWPATLVQPVGSPLSLECTVEGTSNPNLYWYRQAAGRGLQLLFYSVGIGQISSEVPQNLSASRPQDRQFILSSKKLLLSDSGFYLCAWSVLSGPTNYGYTFGSGTRLTVV.

This chain uses TRBV5-5 with TRBJ2-2; 9 bases agree with TRBD1. From germline, CDR1 is SGHKS and CDR2 YYEKEE (reference sequence). J lost 6 bases, V lost 4 bases, and 7 bases had no gene match. The CDR3 consists of 15 residues. CDR3 loop: CASSLRDRVAGELFF. The CDR3 DNA is TGTGCCAGCAGCCTGAGGGACAGGGTGGCCGGGGAGCTGTTTTTT.

This clonotype has ten or more counts. The chain recombines TRBV12-3 or TRBV12-4 with TRBJ2-2, with D possibly matching TRBD2 (5 bases). V gave up 7 bases and J gave up 10 bases, with 16 bases separating them. The CDR3 is 13 amino acids. CDR3 sequence (DNA): TGTGCCAGCACGGGGTTAGGAGTTTCGGAGCTGTTTTTT. Its protein product is CASTGLGVSELFF.

This clonotype was picked up many times. The rearrangement joins TRBV18 to TRBJ1-4; no firm D call. V shed 5 bases and J shed 3 bases, with 7 bases lying between them. Germline-derived CDR1 and CDR2 are KGHSH and LQKENI. This CDR3 contains 13 residues. CDR3 residues: CASSSGPNEKLFF. In DNA, the CDR3 is TGTGCCAGCTCATCAGGCCCTAATGAAAAACTGTTTTTT.

This chain uses TRBV4-2 with TRBJ2-2, with TRBD1 matching over 8 bases. Germline trimming cut 0 bases from V and 6 bases from J; bases unmatched to any gene: 6. This CDR3 spans 16 amino acids. Germline V gives CDR1 LGHNA, CDR2 YNFKEQ. This chain's CDR3 is CASSQEDPGGPGELFF. As DNA, the CDR3 is TGTGCCAGCAGCCAAGAAGATCCAGGGGGCCCCGGGGAGCTGTTTTTT.

At least ten counts were recorded for this clonotype. The chain combines TRBV7-9 with TRBJ2-1; TRBD2 matches at 14 bases. V was pared by 2 bases and J by 9 bases, with 24 bases of the junction left unmatched. Germline assignment: CDR1 SEHNR and CDR2 FQNEAQ (reference sequence). CDR3 length: 22 amino acids. The CDR3 loop reads CASSLSLSTRLAGGPMVPEQFF. CDR3 DNA sequence: TGTGCCAGCAGCTTATCGCTCTCTACTAGACTAGCGGGAGGGCCGATGGTCCCTGAGCAGTTCTTC.

This clonotype was recorded many times. The chain has TRBV5-1 and TRBJ2-7; 15 bases are shared with TRBD2. The germline gives CDR1 SGHRS, CDR2 YFSETQ. The CDR3 has 16 amino acids. V was pared by 2 bases and J by 6 bases, with 6 bases of the junction left unmatched. The CDR3 nucleotides read TGCGCCAGCAGCTTCAGGACTAGCGGGAGGGCTGTCGAGCAGTACTTC. Translated: CASSFRTSGRAVEQYF.